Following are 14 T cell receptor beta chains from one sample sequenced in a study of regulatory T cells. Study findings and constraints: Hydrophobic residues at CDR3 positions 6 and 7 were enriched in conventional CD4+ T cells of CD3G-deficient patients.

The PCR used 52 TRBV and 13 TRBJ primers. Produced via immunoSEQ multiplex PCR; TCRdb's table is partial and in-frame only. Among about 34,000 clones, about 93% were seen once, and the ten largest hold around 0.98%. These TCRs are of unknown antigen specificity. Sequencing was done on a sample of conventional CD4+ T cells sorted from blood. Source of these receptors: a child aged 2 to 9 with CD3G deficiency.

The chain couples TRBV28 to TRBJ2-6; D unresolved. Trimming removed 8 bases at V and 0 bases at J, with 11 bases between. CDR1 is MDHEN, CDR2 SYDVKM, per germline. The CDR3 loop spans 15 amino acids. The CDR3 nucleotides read TGTGCCAGCTCTCAGTCCGGCTCTGGGGCCAACGTCCTGACTTTC. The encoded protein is CASSQSGSGANVLTF.

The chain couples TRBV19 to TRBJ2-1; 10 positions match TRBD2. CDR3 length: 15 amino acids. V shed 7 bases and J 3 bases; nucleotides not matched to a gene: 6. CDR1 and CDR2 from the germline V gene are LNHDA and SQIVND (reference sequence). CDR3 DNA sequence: TGTGCCAGTACTTCTAGCGGGAGTGACTACAATGAGCAGTTCTTC. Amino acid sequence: CASTSSGSDYNEQFF.

The CDR3 is CASKRPKSYNEQFF. In nucleotides, the CDR3 is TGTGCCAGCAAGAGGCCTAAGTCCTACAATGAGCAGTTCTTC. This chain uses TRBV6-1 with TRBJ2-1; no clear D. Germline lookup yields CDR1 MNHNS and CDR2 SASEGT. V lost 7 bases and J 1 base, leaving 11 bases between the germline ends. The CDR3 extends over 14 amino acids.

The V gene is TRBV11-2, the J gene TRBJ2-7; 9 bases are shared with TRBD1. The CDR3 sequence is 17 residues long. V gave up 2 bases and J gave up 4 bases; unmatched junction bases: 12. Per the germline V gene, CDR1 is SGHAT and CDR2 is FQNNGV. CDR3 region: CASSLLASGTGLYEQYF. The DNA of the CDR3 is TGTGCCAGCAGCTTATTAGCCTCCGGGACAGGGTTATACGAGCAGTACTTC.

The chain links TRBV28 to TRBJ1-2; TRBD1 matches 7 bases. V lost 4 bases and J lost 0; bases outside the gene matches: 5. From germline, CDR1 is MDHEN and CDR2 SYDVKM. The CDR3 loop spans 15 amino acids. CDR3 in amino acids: CASSSRGRANYGYTF. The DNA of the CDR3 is TGTGCCAGCAGTTCCAGGGGGAGAGCTAACTATGGCTACACCTTC.

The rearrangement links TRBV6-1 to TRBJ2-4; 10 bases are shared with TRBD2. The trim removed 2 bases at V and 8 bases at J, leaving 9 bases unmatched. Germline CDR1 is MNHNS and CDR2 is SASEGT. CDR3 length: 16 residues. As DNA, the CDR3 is TGTGCCAGCAGTGAAAGGCTAGCGGGAGAAGGATACATTCAGTACTTC. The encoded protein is CASSERLAGEGYIQYF.

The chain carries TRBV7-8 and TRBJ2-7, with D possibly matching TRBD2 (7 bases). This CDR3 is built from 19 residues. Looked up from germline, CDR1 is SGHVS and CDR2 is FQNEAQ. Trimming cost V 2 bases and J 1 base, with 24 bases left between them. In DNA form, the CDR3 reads TGTGCCAGCAGCTTAAATTGGCCCAGAACCGCGGGGGCTTCCTACGAGCAGTACTTC. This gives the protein CASSLNWPRTAGASYEQYF. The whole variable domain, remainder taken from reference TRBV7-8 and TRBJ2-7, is GAGVSQSPRYKVAKRGQDVALRCDPISGHVSLFWYQQALGQGPEFLTYFQNEAQLDKSGLPSDRFFAERPEGSVSTLKIQRTQQEDSAVYLCASSLNWPRTAGASYEQYFGPGTRLTVT.

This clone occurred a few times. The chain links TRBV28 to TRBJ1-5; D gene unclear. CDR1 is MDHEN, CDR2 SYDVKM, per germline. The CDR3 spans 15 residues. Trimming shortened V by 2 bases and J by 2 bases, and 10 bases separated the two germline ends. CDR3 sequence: CASSLRYKGNQPQHF. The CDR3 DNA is TGTGCCAGCAGTTTACGATACAAGGGCAATCAGCCCCAGCATTTT. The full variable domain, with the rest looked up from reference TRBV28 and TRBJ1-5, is DVKVTQSSRYLVKRTGEKVFLECVQDMDHENMFWYRQDPGLGLRLIYFSYDVKMKEKGDIPEGYSVSREKKERFSLILESASTNQTSMYLCASSLRYKGNQPQHFGDGTRLSIL.

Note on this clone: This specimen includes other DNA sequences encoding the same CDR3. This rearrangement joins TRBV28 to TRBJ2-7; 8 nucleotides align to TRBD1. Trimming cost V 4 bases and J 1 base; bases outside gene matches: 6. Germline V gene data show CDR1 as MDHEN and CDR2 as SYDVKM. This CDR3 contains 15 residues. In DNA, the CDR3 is TGTGCCAGCAGTTCCCCCGGGACAGGTTCCTACGAGCAGTACTTC. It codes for CASSSPGTGSYEQYF.

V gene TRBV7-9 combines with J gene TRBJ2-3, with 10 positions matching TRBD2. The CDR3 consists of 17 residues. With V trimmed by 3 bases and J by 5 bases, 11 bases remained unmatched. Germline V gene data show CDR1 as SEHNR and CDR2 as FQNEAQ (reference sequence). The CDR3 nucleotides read TGTGCCAGCAGCTTGGTAGCGGGAGGTTCGGGTGGAGATACGCAGTATTTT. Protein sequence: CASSLVAGGSGGDTQYF.

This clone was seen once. CDR3 amino acids: CASSSPGPGSGRVLTF. The DNA for the CDR3 is TGTGCCAGCAGTTCACCGGGACCGGGAAGTGGCAGGGTCCTGACTTTC. The chain employs TRBV28 and TRBJ2-6; D might be TRBD1 or TRBD2, each matching 5 bases. This CDR3 is built from 16 residues. V was clipped by 4 bases and J by 13 bases, with 23 bases between them. The germline gives CDR1 MDHEN, CDR2 SYDVKM.

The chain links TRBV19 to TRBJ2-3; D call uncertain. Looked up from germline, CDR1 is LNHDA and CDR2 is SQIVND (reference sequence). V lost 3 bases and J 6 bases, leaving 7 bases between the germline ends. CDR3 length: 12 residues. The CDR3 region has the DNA TGTGCCAGTAGTATGCGTGGTGATACGCAGTATTTT. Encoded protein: CASSMRGDTQYF.

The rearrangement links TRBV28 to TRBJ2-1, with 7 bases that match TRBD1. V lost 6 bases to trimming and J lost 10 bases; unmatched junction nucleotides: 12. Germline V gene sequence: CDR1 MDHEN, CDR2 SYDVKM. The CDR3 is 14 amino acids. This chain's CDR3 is CASSRQGKGREQFF. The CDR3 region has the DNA TGTGCCAGCAGCCGACAGGGAAAGGGACGGGAGCAGTTCTTC.

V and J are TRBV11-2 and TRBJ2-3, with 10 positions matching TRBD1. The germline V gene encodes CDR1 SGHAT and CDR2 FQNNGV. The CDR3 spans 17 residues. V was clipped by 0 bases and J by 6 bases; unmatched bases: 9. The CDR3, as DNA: TGTGCCAGCAGCTTAGATTCTTGGGACAGGGGAATGGATACGCAGTATTTT. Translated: CASSLDSWDRGMDTQYF. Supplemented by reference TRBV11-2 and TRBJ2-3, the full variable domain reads EAGVAQSPRYKIIEKRQSVAFWCNPISGHATLYWYQQILGQGPKLLIQFQNNGVVDDSQLPKDRFSAERLKGVDSTLKIQPAKLEDSAVYLCASSLDSWDRGMDTQYFGPGTRLTVL.